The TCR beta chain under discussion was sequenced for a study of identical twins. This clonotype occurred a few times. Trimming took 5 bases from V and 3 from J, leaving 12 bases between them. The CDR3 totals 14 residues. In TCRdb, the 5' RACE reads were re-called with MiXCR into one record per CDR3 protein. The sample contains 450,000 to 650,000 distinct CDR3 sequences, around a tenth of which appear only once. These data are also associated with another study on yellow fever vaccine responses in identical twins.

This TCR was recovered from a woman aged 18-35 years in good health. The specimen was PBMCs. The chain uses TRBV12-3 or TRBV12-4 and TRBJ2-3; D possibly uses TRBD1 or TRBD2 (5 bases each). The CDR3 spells CASSRGTLTDTQYF. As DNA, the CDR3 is TGTGCCAGCAGTCGAGGGACGTTGACAGATACGCAGTATTTT.